The entry that follows covers one TCR beta chain sequence. Its antigen is still unknown. This sample was taken from a study of cytomegalovirus exposure and HLA in healthy donors. In the PCR, 60 Vbeta and 13 Jbeta primers were used. Study processing details: Among the unique TCR beta chains that a later analysis counted, about 79 million in all, approximately 12 million were shared. The repertoire was sequenced with immunoSEQ multiplex PCR; TCRdb's copy has only in-frame clones and lacks some. From that table come the V and J calls and clone size; the DNA was used to work out D and trimming. The table includes 200,000 to 250,000 clones, about 72% detected once. The germline gives CDR1 MDHEN, CDR2 SYDVKM. V trimming: 6 bases; J trimming: 6 bases; junction bases outside the gene matches: 3. The CDR3 runs 14 residues. Whole-study findings and limits: Published work reported that the classifier diagnosed cytomegalovirus status with high specificity and sensitivity.

Sampled while nominally healthy, donors likely had unrecorded immune exposures. V usage is TRBV28 and J usage is TRBJ2-7; 15 bases align to TRBD2. Material: PBMCs. The receptor comes from a male donor in good health and CMV-seronegative. CDR3 region: CASRGLAGGSEQYF. The CDR3 DNA reads TGTGCCAGCAGAGGACTAGCGGGAGGGTCCGAGCAGTACTTC.